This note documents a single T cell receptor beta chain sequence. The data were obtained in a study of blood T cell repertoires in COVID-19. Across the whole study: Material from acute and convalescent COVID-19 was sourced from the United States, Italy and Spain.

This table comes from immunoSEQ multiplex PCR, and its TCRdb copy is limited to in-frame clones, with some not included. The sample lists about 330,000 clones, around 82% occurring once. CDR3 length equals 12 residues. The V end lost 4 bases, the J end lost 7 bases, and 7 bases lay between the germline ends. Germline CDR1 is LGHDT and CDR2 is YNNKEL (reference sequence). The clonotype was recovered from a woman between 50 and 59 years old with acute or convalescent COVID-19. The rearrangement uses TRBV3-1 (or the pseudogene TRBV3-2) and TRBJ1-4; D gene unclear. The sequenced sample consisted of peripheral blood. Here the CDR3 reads CASSRVGEKLFF. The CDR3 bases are TGTGCCAGCAGCCGAGTTGGTGAAAAACTGTTTTTT.